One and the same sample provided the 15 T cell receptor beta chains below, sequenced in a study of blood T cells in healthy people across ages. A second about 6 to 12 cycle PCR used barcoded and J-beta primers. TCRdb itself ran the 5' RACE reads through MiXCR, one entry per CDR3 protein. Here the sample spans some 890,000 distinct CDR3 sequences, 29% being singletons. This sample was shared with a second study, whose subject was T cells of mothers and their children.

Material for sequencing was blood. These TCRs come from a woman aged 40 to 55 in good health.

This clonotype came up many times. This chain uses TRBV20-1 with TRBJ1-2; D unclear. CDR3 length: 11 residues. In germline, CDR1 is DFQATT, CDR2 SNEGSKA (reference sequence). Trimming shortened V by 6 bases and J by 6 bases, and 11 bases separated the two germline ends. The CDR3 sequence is CSAMKGNGYTF. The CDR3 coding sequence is TGCAGTGCCATGAAAGGGAATGGCTACACCTTC.

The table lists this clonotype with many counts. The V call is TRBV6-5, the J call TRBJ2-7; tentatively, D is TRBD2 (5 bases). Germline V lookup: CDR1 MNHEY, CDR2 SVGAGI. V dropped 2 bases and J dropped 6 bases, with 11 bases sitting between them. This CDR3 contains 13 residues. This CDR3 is CASSYGLTGEQYF. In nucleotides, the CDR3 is TGTGCCAGCAGTTACGGACTCACCGGCGAGCAGTACTTC.

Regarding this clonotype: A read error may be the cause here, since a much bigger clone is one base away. The CDR3 nucleotides are TGTGCCAGCAGCGTTAGGACAGGGGGCCAAGAGACCCAGTTCTTC. Protein sequence: CASSVRTGGQETQFF. The V gene is TRBV9, the J gene TRBJ2-5; 11 positions agree with TRBD1. Matching the DNA end better, TRBJ2-1 makes the J call doubtful. The CDR3 contains 15 residues. Germline CDR1 and CDR2: SGDLS and YYNGEE.

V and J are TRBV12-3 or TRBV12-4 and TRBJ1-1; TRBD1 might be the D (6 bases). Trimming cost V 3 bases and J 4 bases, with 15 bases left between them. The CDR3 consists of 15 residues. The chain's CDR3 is CASSFEGVGSTEAFF. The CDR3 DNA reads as TGTGCCAGCAGTTTTGAGGGGGTTGGATCCACTGAAGCTTTCTTT.

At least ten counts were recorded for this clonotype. CDR3 region: CASSSPGGGAYEQYF. CDR3 DNA sequence: TGTGCCAGCAGCTCCCCAGGCGGGGGGGCCTACGAGCAGTACTTC. V is TRBV7-2 and J is TRBJ2-7, with TRBD2 identical over 9 bases. Germline assignment: CDR1 SGHTA and CDR2 FQGNSA. This CDR3 has 15 residues. The ends lost 4 bases at V and 2 bases at J; junction bases unmatched: 6.

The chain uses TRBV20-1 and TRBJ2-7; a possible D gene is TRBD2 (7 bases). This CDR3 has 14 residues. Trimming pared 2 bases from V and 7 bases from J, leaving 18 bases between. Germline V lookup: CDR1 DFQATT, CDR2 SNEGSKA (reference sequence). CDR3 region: CSARPGGGVGEQYF. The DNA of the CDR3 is TGCAGTGCTAGACCTGGCGGGGGCGTGGGGGAGCAGTACTTC.

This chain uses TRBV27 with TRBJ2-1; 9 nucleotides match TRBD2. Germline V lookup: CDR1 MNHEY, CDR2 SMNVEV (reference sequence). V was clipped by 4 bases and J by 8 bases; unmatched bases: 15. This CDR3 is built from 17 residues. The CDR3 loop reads CASSSIHLAGRPYEQFF. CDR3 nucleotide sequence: TGTGCCAGCAGTTCAATACACCTAGCGGGGAGGCCCTATGAGCAGTTCTTC.

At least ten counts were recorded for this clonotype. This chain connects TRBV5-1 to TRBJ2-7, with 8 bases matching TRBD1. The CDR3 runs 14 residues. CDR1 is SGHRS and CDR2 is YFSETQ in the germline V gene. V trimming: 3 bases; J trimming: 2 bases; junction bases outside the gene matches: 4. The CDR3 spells CASSWGQDPYEQYF. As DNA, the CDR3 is TGCGCCAGCAGCTGGGGACAGGACCCCTACGAGCAGTACTTC.

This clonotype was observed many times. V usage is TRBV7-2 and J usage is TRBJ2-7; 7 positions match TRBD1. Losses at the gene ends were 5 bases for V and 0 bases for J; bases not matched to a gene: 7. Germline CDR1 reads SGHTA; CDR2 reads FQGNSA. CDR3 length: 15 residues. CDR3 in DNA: TGTGCCAGCAGCAGGACAGGTCAAAGCTCCTACGAGCAGTACTTC. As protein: CASSRTGQSSYEQYF. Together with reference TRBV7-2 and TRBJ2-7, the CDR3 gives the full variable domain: GAGVSQSPSNKVTEKGKDVELRCDPISGHTALYWYRQSLGQGLEFLIYFQGNSAPDKSGLPSDRFSAERTGGSVSTLTIQRTQQEDSAVYLCASSRTGQSSYEQYFGPGTRLTVT.

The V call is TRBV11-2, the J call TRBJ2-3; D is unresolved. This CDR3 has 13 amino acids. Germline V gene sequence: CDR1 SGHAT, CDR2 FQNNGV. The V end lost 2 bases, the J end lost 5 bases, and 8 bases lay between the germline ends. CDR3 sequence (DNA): TGTGCCAGCAGCTTACCTTGGCAAGATACGCAGTATTTT. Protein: CASSLPWQDTQYF.

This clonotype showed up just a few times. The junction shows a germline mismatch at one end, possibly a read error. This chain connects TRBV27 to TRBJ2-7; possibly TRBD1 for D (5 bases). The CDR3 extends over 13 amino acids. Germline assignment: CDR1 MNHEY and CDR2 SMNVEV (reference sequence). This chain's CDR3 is CASSYRTSHERYF. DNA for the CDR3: TGTGCCAGCAGTTACAGGACCTCCCACGAGCGGTACTTC.

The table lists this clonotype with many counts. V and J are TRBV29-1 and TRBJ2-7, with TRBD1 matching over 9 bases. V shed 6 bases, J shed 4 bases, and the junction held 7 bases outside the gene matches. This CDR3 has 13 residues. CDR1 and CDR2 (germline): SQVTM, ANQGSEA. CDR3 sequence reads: CSVDRGSRYEQYF. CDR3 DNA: TGCAGCGTAGACAGGGGGTCGCGATACGAGCAGTACTTC.

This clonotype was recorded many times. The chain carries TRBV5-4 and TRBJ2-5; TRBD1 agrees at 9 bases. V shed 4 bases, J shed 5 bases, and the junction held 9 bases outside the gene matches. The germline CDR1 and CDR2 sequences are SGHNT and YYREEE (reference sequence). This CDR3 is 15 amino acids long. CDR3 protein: CASSTGQGPAETQYF. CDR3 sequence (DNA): TGTGCCAGCAGCACGGGACAGGGCCCGGCGGAGACCCAGTACTTC.

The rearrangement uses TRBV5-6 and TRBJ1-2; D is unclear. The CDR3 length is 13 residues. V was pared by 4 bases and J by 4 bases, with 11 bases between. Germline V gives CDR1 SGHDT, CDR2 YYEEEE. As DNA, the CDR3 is TGTGCCAGCAGCCCCGAAGCGTTCTATGGCTACACCTTC. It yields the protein CASSPEAFYGYTF. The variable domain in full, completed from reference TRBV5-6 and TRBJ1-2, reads DAGVTQSPTHLIKTRGQQVTLRCSPKSGHDTVSWYQQALGQGPQFIFQYYEEEERQRGNFPDRFSGHQFPNYSSELNVNALLLGDSALYLCASSPEAFYGYTFGSGTRLTVV.

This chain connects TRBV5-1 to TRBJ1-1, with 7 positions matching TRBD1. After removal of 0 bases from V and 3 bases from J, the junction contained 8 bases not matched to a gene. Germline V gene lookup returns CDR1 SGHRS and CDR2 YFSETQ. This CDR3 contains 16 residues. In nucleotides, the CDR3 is TGCGCCAGCAGCTTGGGTCAGGGGGGATTAGACACTGAAGCTTTCTTT. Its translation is CASSLGQGGLDTEAFF.